This TCR beta chain comes out of a study of blood T cell repertoires in COVID-19. Study at large: The United States, Italy and Spain provided the acute and convalescent COVID-19 samples. T cells, B-cell-depleted T cells, or PBMCs supplied cDNA or gDNA.

Per the original methods: Amplification with reference gene primers provided the estimates of nucleated cell counts. Clones were read by immunoSEQ multiplex PCR, and TCRdb kept only the in-frame ones, dropping some. V, J and clone size are those of that table, while D and trimming were read from the DNA. The sample lists under 85,000 clones, around 77% occurring once. The CDR3 has 11 residues. V was pared by 6 bases and J by 5 bases, with 7 bases between. Germline CDR1 and CDR2: MNHNY and SVGAGI (reference sequence). In its sample, this clone was seen a few times. Source material: peripheral blood. This TCR derives from a human donor in a cohort sampled during active COVID-19. The J gene is TRBJ2-5, the V gene TRBV6-6; D ambiguous. The CDR3 is CASRTSETQYF. CDR3 DNA: TGTGCCAGCAGGACATCGGAGACCCAGTACTTC.